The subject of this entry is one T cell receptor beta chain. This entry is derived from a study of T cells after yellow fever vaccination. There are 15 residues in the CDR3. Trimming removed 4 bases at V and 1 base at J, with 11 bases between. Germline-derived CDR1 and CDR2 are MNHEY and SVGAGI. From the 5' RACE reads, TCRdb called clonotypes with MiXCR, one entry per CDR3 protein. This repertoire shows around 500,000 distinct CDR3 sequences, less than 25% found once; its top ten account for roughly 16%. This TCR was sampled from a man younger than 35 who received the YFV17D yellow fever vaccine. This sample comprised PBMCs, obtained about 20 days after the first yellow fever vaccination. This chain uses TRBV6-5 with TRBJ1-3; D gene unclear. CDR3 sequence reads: CASSSTLQSGNTIYF. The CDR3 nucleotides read TGTGCCAGCAGTTCTACACTCCAATCTGGAAACACCATATATTTT.